The source of this TCR beta chain is a study of blood T cell repertoires in COVID-19. About the research overall: The United States, Italy and Spain were the sources of the acute and convalescent COVID-19 samples.

Produced via immunoSEQ multiplex PCR; TCRdb's table is partial and in-frame only. Found here are some 350,000 clones, more than 75% of them singletons; the top ten hold 2.5% to 3.5%. V dropped 5 bases and J dropped 7; count of bases not matched to a gene: 8. The V gene's germline CDR1 is SGHTA and CDR2 FQGNSA. This CDR3 region has 15 residues. Assignments of participants to cohorts depended upon their own reported clinical history. The study counted Cohort 3 donors as recovered given two negative PCRs, clearance, or symptom resolution. Sequencing input: PBMCs or T cells enriched from blood (not recorded which). The source is a woman in her 30s who had recovered from COVID-19. This sequence joins TRBV7-2 and TRBJ2-1, with 10 bases lining up with TRBD2. In DNA form, the CDR3 reads TGTGCCAGCAGCCCCCGAGCGGGAGGGGGTAATGAGCAGTTCTTC. It specifies CASSPRAGGGNEQFF.